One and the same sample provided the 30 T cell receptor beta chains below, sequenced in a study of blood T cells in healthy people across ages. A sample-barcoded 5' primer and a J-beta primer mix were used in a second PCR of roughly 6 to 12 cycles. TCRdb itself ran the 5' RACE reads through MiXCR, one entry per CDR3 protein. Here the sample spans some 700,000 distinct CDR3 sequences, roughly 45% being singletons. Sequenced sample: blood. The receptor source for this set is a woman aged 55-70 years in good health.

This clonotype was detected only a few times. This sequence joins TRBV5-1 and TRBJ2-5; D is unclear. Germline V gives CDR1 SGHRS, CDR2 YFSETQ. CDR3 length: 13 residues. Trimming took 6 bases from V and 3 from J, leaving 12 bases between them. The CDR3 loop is CASKEDIKETQYF. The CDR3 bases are TGCGCCAGCAAAGAAGACATAAAAGAGACCCAGTACTTC.

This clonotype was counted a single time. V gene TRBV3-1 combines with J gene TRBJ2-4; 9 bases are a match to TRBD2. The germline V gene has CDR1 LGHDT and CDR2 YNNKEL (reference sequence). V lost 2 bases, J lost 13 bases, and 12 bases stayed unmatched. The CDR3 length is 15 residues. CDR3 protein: CASSQPGLASYGQYF. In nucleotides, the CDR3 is TGTGCCAGCAGCCAACCGGGACTAGCCTCCTACGGGCAGTACTTC.

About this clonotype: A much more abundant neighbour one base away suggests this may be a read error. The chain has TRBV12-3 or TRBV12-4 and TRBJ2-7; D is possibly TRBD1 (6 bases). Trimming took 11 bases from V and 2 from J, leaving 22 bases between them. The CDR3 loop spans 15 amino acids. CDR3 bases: TGTGCCGGCTGTGAGGTCGGGAAGGGGGCCTACGAGCAGTACTTC. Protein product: CAGCEVGKGAYEQYF.

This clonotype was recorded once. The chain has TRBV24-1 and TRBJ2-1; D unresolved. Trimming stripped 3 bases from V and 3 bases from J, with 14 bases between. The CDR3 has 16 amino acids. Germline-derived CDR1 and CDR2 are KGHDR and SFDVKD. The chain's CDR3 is CATSDPNRLLYNEQFF. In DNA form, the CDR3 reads TGTGCCACCAGTGATCCAAACCGACTCCTCTACAATGAGCAGTTCTTC.

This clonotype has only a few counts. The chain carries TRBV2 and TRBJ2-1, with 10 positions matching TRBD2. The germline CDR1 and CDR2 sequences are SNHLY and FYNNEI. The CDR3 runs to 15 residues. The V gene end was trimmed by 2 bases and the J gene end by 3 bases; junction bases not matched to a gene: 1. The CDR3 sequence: CASSELAGDYNEQFF. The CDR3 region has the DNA TGTGCCAGCAGTGAACTAGCGGGGGACTACAATGAGCAGTTCTTC.

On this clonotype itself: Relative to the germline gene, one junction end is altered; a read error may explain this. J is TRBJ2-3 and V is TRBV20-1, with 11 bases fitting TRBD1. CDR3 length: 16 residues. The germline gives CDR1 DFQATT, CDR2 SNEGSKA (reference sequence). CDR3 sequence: CSARGTGGTSTDTQYF. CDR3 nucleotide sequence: TGCAGTGCCAGAGGGACAGGGGGTACTAGCACAGATACGCAGTATTTT.

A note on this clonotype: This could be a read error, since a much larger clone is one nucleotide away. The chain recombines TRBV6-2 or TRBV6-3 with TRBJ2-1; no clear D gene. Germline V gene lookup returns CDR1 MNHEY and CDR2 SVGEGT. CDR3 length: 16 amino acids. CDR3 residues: CASYTSDRSSYNEPYF. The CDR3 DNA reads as TGTGCCAGCTATACCAGCGACCGTAGCTCCTACAATGAGCCGTACTTC.

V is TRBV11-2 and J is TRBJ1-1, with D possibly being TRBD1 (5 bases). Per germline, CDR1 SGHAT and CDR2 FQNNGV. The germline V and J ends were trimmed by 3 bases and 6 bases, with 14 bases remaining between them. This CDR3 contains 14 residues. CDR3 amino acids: CASSFSAGGAEAFF. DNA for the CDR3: TGTGCCAGCAGCTTTTCCGCCGGGGGTGCTGAAGCTTTCTTT.

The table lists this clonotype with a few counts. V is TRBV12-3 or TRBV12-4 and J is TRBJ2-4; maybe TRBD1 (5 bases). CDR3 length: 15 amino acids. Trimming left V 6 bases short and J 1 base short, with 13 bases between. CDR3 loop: CASRLGQGAKNIQYF. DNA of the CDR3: TGTGCCAGCAGGCTAGGACAAGGGGCCAAAAACATTCAGTACTTC.

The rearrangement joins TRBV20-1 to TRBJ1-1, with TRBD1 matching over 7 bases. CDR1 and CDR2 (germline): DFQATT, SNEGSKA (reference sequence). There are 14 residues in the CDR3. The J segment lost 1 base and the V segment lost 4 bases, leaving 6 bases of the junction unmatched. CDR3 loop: CSATSPGGNTEAFF. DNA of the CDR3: TGCAGTGCTACAAGCCCAGGGGGGAACACTGAAGCTTTCTTT.

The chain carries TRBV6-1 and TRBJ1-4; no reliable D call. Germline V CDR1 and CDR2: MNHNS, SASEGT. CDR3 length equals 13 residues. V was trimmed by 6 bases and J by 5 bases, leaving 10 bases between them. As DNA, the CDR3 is TGTGCCAGCAGGACCCGGGCAAATGAAAAACTGTTTTTT. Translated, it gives CASRTRANEKLFF.

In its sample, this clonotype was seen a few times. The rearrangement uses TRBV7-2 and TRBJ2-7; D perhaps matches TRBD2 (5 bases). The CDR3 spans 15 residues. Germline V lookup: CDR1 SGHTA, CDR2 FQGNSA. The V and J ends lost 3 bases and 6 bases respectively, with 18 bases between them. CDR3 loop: CASSFFSSGGSEQYF. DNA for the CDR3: TGTGCCAGCAGCTTCTTCTCCTCGGGCGGGTCCGAGCAGTACTTC.

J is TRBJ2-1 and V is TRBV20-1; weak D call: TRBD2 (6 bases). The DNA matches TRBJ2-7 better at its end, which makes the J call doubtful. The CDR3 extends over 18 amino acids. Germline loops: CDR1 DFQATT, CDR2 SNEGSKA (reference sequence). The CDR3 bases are TGCAGTGCTAGTAATGTGCTCGGCGGGGAGAGCTCCTACAATGAGCAGTACTTC. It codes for CSASNVLGGESSYNEQYF.

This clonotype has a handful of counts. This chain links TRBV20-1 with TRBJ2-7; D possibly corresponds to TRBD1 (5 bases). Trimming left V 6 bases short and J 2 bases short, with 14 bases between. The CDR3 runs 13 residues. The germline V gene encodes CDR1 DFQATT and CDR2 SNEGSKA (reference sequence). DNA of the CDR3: TGCAGTGCGCCCCCCCCAGGGACCTACGAGCAGTACTTC. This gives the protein CSAPPPGTYEQYF.

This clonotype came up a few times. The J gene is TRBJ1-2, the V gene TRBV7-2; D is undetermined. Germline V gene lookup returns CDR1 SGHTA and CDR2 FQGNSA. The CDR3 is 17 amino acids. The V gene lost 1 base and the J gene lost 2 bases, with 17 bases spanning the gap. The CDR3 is CASSLGRVGNYNYGYTF. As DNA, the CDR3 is TGTGCCAGCAGCTTAGGTCGAGTGGGAAACTACAACTATGGCTACACCTTC.

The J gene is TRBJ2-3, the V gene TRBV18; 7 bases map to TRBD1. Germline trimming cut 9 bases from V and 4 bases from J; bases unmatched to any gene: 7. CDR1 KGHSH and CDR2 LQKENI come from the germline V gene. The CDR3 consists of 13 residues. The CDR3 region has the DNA TGTGCCAGTCTCAGACAGGGAGCAGATACGCAGTATTTT. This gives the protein CASLRQGADTQYF. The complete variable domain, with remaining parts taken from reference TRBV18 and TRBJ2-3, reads NAGVMQNPRHLVRRRGQEARLRCSPMKGHSHVYWYRQLPEEGLKFMVYLQKENIIDESGMPKERFSAEFPKEGPSILRIQQVVRGDSAAYFCASLRQGADTQYFGPGTRLTVL.

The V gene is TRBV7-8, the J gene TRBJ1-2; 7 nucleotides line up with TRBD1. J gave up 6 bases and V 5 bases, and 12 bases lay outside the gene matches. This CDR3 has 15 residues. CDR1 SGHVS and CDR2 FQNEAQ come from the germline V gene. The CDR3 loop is CASSLGVGGGNGYTF. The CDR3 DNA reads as TGTGCCAGCAGCCTGGGGGTAGGGGGCGGTAATGGCTACACCTTC.

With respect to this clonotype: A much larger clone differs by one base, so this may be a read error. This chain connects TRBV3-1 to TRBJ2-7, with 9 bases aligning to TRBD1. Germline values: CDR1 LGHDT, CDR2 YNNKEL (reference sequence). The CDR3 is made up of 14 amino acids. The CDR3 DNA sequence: TGTGCCGGCAGCCGGACAGGGGATGGGAACGAGCAGTACTTC. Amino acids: CAGSRTGDGNEQYF.

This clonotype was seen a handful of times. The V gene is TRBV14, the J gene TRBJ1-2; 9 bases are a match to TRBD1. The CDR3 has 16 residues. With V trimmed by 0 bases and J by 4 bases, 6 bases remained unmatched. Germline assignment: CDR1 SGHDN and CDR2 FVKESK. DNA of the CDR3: TGTGCCAGCAGCCAAGAGTACGGACAGGGGACCTATGGCTACACCTTC. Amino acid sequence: CASSQEYGQGTYGYTF.

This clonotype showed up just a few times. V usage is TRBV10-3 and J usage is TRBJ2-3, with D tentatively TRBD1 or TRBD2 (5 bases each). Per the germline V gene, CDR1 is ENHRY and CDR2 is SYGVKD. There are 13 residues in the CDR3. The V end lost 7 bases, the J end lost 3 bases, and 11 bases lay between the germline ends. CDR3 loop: CAINWDGTDTQYF. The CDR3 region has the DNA TGTGCCATCAATTGGGACGGGACAGATACGCAGTATTTT.

The CDR3 loop reads CSARQNRQANEQFF. In DNA, the CDR3 is TGCAGTGCTAGACAAAACCGGCAGGCTAATGAGCAGTTCTTC. The J gene is TRBJ2-1, the V gene TRBV20-1; D unclear. CDR3 length: 14 residues. Germline values: CDR1 DFQATT, CDR2 SNEGSKA (reference sequence). The V end was cut by 2 bases, the J end by 7 bases, with 15 bases between.

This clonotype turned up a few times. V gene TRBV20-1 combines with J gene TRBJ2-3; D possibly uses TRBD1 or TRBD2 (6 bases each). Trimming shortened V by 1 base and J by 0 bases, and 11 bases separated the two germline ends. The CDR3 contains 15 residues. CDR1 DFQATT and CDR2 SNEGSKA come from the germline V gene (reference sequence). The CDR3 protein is CSARVTGASTDTQYF. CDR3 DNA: TGCAGTGCTAGAGTAACGGGGGCCAGCACAGATACGCAGTATTTT.

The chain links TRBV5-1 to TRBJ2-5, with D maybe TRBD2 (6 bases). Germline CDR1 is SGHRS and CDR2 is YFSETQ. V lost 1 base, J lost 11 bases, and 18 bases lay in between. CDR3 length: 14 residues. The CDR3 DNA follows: TGCGCCAGCAGCTTGCTAGGAGGGGCTACGGAGCAGTACTTC. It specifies CASSLLGGATEQYF.

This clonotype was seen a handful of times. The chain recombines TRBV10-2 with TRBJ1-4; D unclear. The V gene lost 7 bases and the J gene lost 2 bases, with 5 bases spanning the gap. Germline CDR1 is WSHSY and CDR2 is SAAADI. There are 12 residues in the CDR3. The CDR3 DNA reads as TGCGCCAGCACCAATACTAATGAAAAACTGTTTTTT. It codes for CASTNTNEKLFF.

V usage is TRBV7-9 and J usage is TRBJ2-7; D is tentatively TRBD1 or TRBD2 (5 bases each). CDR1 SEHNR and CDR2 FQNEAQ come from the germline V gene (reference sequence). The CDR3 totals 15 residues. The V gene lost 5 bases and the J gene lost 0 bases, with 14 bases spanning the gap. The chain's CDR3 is CASSPRDGSSYEQYF. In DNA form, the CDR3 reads TGTGCCAGCAGCCCTAGGGACGGCAGCTCCTACGAGCAGTACTTC.

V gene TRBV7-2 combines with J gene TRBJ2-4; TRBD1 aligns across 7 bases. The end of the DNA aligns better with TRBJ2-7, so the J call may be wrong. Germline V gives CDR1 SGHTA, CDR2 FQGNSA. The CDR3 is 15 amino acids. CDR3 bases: TGTGCCAGCAGCCCGTACCCCACAGGGGCCTACGAGCAGTACTTC. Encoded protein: CASSPYPTGAYEQYF.

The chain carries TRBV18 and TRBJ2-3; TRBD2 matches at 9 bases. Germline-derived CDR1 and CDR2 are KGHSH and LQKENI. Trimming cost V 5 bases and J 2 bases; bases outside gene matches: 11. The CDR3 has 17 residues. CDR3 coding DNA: TGTGCCAGCTCATCCGACGCCGGGACTAGCTTCACAGATACGCAGTATTTT. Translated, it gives CASSSDAGTSFTDTQYF.

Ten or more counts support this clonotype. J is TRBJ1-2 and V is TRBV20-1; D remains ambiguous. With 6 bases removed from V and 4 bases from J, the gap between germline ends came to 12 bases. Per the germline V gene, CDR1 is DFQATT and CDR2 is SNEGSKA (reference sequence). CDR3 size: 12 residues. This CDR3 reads CSANEALYGYTF. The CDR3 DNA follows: TGCAGTGCGAACGAGGCCCTCTATGGCTACACCTTC.

The CDR3 loop is CSALGLAGVLEQYF. In DNA, the CDR3 is TGCAGTGCTCTGGGACTAGCGGGAGTCCTCGAGCAGTACTTC. This sequence joins TRBV20-1 and TRBJ2-7; 14 positions match TRBD2. The trim removed 5 bases at V and 6 bases at J, leaving 6 bases unmatched. CDR1 DFQATT and CDR2 SNEGSKA come from the germline V gene (reference sequence). This CDR3 is 14 amino acids long.

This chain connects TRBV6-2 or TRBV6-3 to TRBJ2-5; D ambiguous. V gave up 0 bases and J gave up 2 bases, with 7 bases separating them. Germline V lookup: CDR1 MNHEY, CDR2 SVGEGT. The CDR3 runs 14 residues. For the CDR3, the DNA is TGTGCCAGCAGTTACTCGGGAAGGCAAGAGACCCAGTACTTC. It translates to CASSYSGRQETQYF.